The table lists the clone carrying this TCR beta chain with a few counts. Its specificity is unknown. The sample comes from a study of beta chain features in type 1 diabetes. Study-wide results and caveats: Shorter TCRB CDR3s, moderately but significantly so, were found in Type 1 diabetes patients in all four CD4+ subsets. Patients and controls would be equally affected if PCR favored shorter templates.

Expressed TCRB transcripts were sequenced because the isolated RNA had all been reverse transcribed beforehand. Only in-frame clones appear in the TCRdb table, and some are missing; sequencing was by immunoSEQ multiplex PCR. The profile covers tens of thousands of clones, with more than 45% appearing a single time and 0.7% taken by the ten largest. On average, the one heparinised blood draw given by each donor was 90 to 150 mL. Purity (above 98%) was reached by all sorted populations. Sequencing used central memory CD4+ T cells from blood. The sequence came from a man aged 30 to 39 with type 1 diabetes.

The CDR3 DNA sequence: TGTGCCAGCAGTTACAGGGTTAGTGAGCAGTTCTTC. Its protein is CASSYRVSEQFF. V is TRBV2 and J is TRBJ2-1; weak D call: TRBD1 (6 bases). The CDR3 covers 12 residues. V was clipped by 5 bases and J by 9 bases, with 11 bases between them. CDR1 SNHLY and CDR2 FYNNEI come from the germline V gene.